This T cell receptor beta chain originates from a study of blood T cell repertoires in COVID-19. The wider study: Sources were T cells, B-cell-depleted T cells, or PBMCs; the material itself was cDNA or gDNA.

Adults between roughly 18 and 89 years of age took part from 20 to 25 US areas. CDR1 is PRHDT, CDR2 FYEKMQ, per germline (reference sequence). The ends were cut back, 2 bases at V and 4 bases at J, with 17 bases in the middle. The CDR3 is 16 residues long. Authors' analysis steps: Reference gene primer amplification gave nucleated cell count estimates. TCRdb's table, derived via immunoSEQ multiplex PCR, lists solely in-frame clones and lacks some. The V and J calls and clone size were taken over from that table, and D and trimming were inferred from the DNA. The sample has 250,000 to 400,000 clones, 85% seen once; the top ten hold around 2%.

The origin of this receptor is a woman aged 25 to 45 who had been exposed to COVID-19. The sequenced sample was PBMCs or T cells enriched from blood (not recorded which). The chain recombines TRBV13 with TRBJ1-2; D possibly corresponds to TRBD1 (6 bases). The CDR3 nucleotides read TGTGCCAGCAGCTTATTATCGACAGGCCCCACCTATGGCTACACCTTC. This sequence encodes CASSLLSTGPTYGYTF.